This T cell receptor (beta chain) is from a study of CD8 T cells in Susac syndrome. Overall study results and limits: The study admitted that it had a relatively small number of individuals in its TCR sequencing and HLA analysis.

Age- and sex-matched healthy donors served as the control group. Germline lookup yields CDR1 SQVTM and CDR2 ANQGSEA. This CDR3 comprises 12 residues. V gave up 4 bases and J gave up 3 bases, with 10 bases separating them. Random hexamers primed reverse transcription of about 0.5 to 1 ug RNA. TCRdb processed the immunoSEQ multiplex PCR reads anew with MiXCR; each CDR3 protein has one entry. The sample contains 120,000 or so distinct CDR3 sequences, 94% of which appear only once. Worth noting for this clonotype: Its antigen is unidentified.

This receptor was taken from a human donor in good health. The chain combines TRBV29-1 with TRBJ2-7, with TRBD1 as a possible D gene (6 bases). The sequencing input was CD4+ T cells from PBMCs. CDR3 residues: CSVGTGNYEQYF. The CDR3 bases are TGCAGCGTTGGCACAGGGAACTACGAGCAGTACTTC.